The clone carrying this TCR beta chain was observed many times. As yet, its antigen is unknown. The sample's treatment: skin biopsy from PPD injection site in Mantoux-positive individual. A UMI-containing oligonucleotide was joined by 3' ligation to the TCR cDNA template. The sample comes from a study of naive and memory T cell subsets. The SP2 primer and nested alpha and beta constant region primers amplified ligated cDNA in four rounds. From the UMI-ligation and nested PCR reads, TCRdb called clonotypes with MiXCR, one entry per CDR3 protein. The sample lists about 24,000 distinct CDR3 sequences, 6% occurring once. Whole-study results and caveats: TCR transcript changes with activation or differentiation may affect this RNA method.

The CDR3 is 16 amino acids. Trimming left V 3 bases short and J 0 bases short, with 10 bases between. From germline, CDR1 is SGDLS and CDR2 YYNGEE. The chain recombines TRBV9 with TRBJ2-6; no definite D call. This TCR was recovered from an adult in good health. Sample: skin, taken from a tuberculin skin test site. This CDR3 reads CASSASMASGANVLTF. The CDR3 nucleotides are TGTGCCAGCAGCGCCAGCATGGCCTCTGGGGCCAACGTCCTGACTTTC.